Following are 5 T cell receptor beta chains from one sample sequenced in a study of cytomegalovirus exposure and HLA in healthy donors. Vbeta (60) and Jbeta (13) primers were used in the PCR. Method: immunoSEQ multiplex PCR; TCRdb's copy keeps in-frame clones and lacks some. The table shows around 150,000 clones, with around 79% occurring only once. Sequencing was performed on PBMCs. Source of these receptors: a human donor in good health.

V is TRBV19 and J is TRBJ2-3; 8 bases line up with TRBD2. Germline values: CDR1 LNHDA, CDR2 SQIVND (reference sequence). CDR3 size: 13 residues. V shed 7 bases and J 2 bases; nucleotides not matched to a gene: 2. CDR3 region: CASTGGDTDTQYF. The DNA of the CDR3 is TGTGCCAGTACGGGGGGGGACACAGATACGCAGTATTTT.

CDR3 region: CASSTKQGAGTEAFF. The CDR3 DNA follows: TGTGCCAGCAGCACCAAACAGGGGGCAGGGACTGAAGCTTTCTTT. The chain employs TRBV7-8 and TRBJ1-1; 9 bases line up with TRBD1. CDR3 length equals 15 residues. From germline, CDR1 is SGHVS and CDR2 FQNEAQ. V lost 5 bases, J lost 5 bases, and 9 bases stayed unmatched.

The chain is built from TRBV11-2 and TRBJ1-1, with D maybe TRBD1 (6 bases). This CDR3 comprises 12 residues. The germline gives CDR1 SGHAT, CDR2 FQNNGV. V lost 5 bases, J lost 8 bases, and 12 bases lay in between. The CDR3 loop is CASSRIGTEAFF. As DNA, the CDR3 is TGTGCCAGCAGCCGAATAGGGACAGAAGCTTTCTTT.

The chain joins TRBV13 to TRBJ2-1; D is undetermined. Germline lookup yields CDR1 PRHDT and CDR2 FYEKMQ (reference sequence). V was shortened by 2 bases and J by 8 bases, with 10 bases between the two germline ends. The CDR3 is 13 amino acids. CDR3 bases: TGTGCCAGCAGCTTAAACCTCGAGGATGAGCAGTTCTTC. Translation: CASSLNLEDEQFF. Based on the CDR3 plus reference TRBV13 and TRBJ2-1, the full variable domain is AAGVIQSPRHLIKEKRETATLKCYPIPRHDTVYWYQQGPGQDPQFLISFYEKMQSDKGSIPDRFSAQQFSDYHSELNMSSLELGDSALYFCASSLNLEDEQFFGPGTRLTVL.

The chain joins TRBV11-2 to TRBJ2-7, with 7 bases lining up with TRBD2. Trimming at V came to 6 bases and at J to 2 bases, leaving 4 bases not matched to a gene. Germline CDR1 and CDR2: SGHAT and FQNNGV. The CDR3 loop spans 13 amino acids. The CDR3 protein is CASSRDYTYEQYF. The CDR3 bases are TGTGCCAGCAGTCGGGACTATACCTACGAGCAGTACTTC.